The T cell receptor beta chain under discussion was sequenced for a study of chemoradiotherapy in HPV16-positive cancers. Study outcomes and limitations: Candidate HPV-specific clones and E7-related TCR motifs grew in tumor during treatment.

Data came from immunoSEQ multiplex PCR; TCRdb stores just in-frame clones and leaves some out. Of roughly 20,000 clones in the sample, 84% were seen once. Germline CDR1 KGHSH, CDR2 LQKENI. The germline V and J ends were trimmed by 1 base and 4 bases, with 13 bases remaining between them. The CDR3 extends over 15 amino acids. Over chemoradiotherapy, repertoires were sampled more than once. Concerning this clone: Its antigen is not known.

The chain recombines TRBV18 with TRBJ1-1; D is undetermined. The material sequenced was blood, taken from a patient who underwent chemoradiotherapy. The clonotype originates from a human donor with HPV-associated anogenital cancer. CDR3 in DNA: TGTGCCAGCTCACCACGAATTACCTGGAGCACTGAAGCTTTCTTT. Encoded protein: CASSPRITWSTEAFF.